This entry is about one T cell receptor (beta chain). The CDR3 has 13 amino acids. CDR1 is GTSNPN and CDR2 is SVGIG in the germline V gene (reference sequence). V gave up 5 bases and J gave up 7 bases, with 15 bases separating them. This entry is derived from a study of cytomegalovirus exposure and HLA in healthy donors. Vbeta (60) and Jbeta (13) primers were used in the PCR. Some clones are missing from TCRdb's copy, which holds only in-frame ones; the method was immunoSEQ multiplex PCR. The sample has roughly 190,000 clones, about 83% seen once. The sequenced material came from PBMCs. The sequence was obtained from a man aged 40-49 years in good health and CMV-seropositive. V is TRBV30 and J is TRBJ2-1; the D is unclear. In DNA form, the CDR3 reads TGTGCCTGGGGCGGAGTCTCGGGTAATGAGCAGTTCTTC. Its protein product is CAWGGVSGNEQFF.